Listed here are 6 T cell receptor delta chains from one sample, sequenced in a study of Vδ1+ human thymocytes. Study observations and caveats: Thymic TRG and TRD repertoires appeared highly polyclonal, with Gaussian CDR3 length distributions.

Sequences come from RNA converted to cDNA by reverse transcription. Multiplex PCR used pooled V-gene forward primers and a constant-region reverse primer to amplify CDR3s. TCRdb called clones from the multiplex PCR reads again using CATT. The data show some 73,000 delta-chain clones, roughly a third seen once. No antigens are known for them. Sequences were obtained from Vdelta1+ gamma-delta thymocytes from the thymus. The sample's subset: FACS-sorted CD3+ TCRalphabeta- TCRVdelta1+ TCRVdelta2- thymocytes. The receptors here all came from a boy under two years old who had congenital heart surgery.

V is TRDV1 and J is TRDJ1, with D perhaps TRDD3 (6 bases). Germline CDR1 TSWWSYY, CDR2 QGS. V lost 3 bases, J lost 0 bases, and 29 bases lay in between. There are 21 residues in the CDR3. In DNA, the CDR3 is TGTGCTCTTGGGGAGGGTCTAACCGTACTGGGCCCCAGGTTGGACACCGATAAACTCATCTTT. Amino acid sequence: CALGEGLTVLGPRLDTDKLIF.

The gene calls are TRDV1 and TRDJ1; the D gene is possibly TRDD2 (8 bases). V gave up 5 bases and J gave up 1 base, with 26 bases separating them. The CDR3 length is 19 residues. The germline CDR1 and CDR2 sequences are TSWWSYY and QGS. The DNA of the CDR3 is TGTGCTCTTGGGCAGACTTCCTACCACAGACTGGGGCTCACCGATAAACTCATCTTT. Its translation: CALGQTSYHRLGLTDKLIF.

The V call is TRDV1, the J call TRDJ1; 10 bases are a match to TRDD3. The CDR3 runs 21 residues. CDR1 is TSWWSYY and CDR2 is QGS in the germline V gene. V dropped 4 bases and J dropped 0; count of bases not matched to a gene: 20. The CDR3 bases are TGTGCTCTTGGGGCCCGCCTTCCCTACTGGGGGATGAACCAATACACCGATAAACTCATCTTT. It specifies CALGARLPYWGMNQYTDKLIF.

This clone is medium-sized within its sample. The chain is built from TRDV2 and TRDJ1, with D tentatively TRDD3 (5 bases). The length of the CDR3 is 18 residues. The germline V gene has CDR1 GEAIGNYY and CDR2 EKD. Trimming cost V 0 bases and J 2 bases, with 21 bases left between them. CDR3: CACDTGRGSTPKTDKLIF. CDR3 DNA sequence: TGTGCCTGTGACACCGGAAGGGGGTCCACTCCCAAGACCGATAAACTCATCTTT.

This clone was detected only a few times. The chain recombines TRDV1 with TRDJ1, with TRDD3 identical over 13 bases. Trimming removed 3 bases from V and 0 bases from J; junction bases left unmatched: 40. This CDR3 has 29 residues. Germline lookup yields CDR1 TSWWSYY and CDR2 QGS. The DNA for the CDR3 is TGTGCTCTTGGGGACCCCCAGCCTCATAGTCCCAGCCTCGTACTGGGGGATACGTCGAGGTGGGAGTACACCGATAAACTCATCTTT. Translation gives CALGDPQPHSPSLVLGDTSRWEYTDKLIF.

The chain combines TRDV1 with TRDJ1; D remains unclear. The CDR3 runs 18 residues. Deletions cut 1 base from V and 2 bases from J, with 20 bases between. Germline values: CDR1 TSWWSYY, CDR2 QGS. This CDR3 reads CALGERVGTRIWTDKLIF. In nucleotides, the CDR3 is TGTGCTCTTGGGGAACGTGTCGGGACGAGAATTTGGACCGATAAACTCATCTTT.